This TCR beta chain was obtained from a study of glioma-infiltrating T cells. Study summary: Presurgical dexamethasone in glioma patients lasted six or fewer days.

Germline loops: CDR1 DFQATT, CDR2 SNEGSKA (reference sequence). CDR3 size: 12 residues. V shed 6 bases and J shed 4 bases, with 12 bases lying between them. In this sample, this clonotype turned up many times. Amplification of TCR alpha and beta CDR3 regions from RNA used iRepertoire nested multiplex PCR. TCRdb reanalysed the multiplex PCR reads using MiXCR and keeps one entry per CDR3 protein. Of about 380,000 distinct CDR3 sequences listed, roughly two fifths are singletons. The sequence was obtained from a human donor with low-grade glioma or glioblastoma, undergoing nonglioma brain surgery, or in good health (not recorded which). Sequencing was performed on glioma tissue, nonneoplastic brain tissue, or PBMCs (not recorded which). V and J are TRBV20-1 and TRBJ1-2, with D tentatively TRBD1 (5 bases). In DNA form, the CDR3 reads TGCAGTGCGGAAGGGACCGTCTATGGCTACACCTTC. Amino acid sequence: CSAEGTVYGYTF.